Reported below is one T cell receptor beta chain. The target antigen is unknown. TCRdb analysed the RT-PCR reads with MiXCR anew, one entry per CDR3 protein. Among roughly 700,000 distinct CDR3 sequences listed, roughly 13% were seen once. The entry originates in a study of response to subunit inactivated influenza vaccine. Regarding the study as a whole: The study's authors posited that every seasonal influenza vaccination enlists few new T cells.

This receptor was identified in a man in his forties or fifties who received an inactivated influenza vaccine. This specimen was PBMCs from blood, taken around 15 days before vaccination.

The DNA for the CDR3 is TGCAGTGCTGAACCACTGACAATGGAGGGCAATCAGCCCCAGCATTTT. Amino acid sequence: CSAEPLTMEGNQPQHF. The chain joins TRBV20-1 to TRBJ1-5; no clear D. V was shortened by 5 bases and J by 2 bases, with 19 bases between the two germline ends. CDR3 length: 16 residues. Looked up from germline, CDR1 is DFQATT and CDR2 is SNEGSKA (reference sequence).